A selection of T cell receptor beta chains follows, all from one sample in a study of molecular identifiers for immune sequencing clone quantification. TCRdb ran MiXCR on the PCR reads and lists one entry per CDR3 protein. The sample records about half a million distinct CDR3 sequences, roughly 25% being singletons. The source material was naive CD8+ T cells from blood, with Jurkat cell RNA spiked in. The receptor set was obtained from a human donor in good health. Some libraries in this study had Jurkat cell RNA spiked in. Both conserved end residues are part of each CDR3. The D gene is left open where the match is weak. Clone size is given for some rows only: seen once, a few or many times, or a class if the clone is expanded.

v_call	clone_size	j_call	d_call	cdr3_nt	cdr3_aa
TRBV7-9	few	TRBJ2-7	TRBD1	TGTGCCAGCAGCCACCGGGCGAAGGGGACAGGGTCCTACGAGCAGTACTTC	CASSHRAKGTGSYEQYF
TRBV20-1	NA	TRBJ2-7	TRBD1	TGCAGTGCTAGAACAGGGGGAACATACGAGCAGTACTTC	CSARTGGTYEQYF
TRBV5-6	few	TRBJ1-5	NA	TGTGCCAGCAGCTTGTATCGGGCCATGAATCAGCCCCAGCATTTT	CASSLYRAMNQPQHF
TRBV29-1	few	TRBJ2-2	NA	TGCAGCGGAAGGGAGAAGCACGGAGGGGAGCTGTTTTTT	CSGREKHGGELFF
TRBV7-9	few	TRBJ1-3	TRBD1	TGTGCCAGCAGCTTCCCCTCAGGGGGCTCTGGAAACACCATATATTTT	CASSFPSGGSGNTIYF
TRBV6-1	NA	TRBJ2-7	TRBD1	TGTGCCAGCAGTGAAATGGGACAGGGTCTCTACCAGCAGTACTTC	CASSEMGQGLYQQYF
TRBV25-1	few	TRBJ2-3	TRBD2	TGTGCCAGCAGTGAATTAGCGGGAGGGTTGGCAGATACGCAGTATTTT	CASSELAGGLADTQYF
TRBV29-1	many	TRBJ2-7	NA	TGCAGCGTTGCCGACATCCCCGGACCTTACGAGCAGTACTTC	CSVADIPGPYEQYF
TRBV9	NA	TRBJ2-3	TRBD2	TGTGCCAGCAGCGTAGAAGGATCTAGCGGGGGACCTAGCACAGATACGCAGTATTTT	CASSVEGSSGGPSTDTQYF
TRBV28	NA	TRBJ2-3	NA	TGTGCCAGCAGTTTCACCCCGGGAGGGGGCGGGACAGATACGCAGTATTTT	CASSFTPGGGGTDTQYF
TRBV27	NA	TRBJ2-7	NA	TGTGCCAGCAGTTTATCGATAGAGTACGAGCAGTACTTC	CASSLSIEYEQYF
TRBV3-1	NA	TRBJ2-5	TRBD2	TGTGCCAGCAGCCAGGTAGCGGGGGTTTACCAAGAGACCCAGTACTTC	CASSQVAGVYQETQYF
TRBV10-3	many	TRBJ2-1	TRBD2	TGTGCCATCAGTGAAACTAGCGGTGAGCAGTTCTTC	CAISETSGEQFF
TRBV4-1	many	TRBJ1-5	NA	TGCGCCAGCACCCCGACGGCGAGAAATAGCAATCAGCCCCAGCATTTT	CASTPTARNSNQPQHF
TRBV4-2	NA	TRBJ2-1	NA	TGTGCCAGCAGCCGCCAGGGACTCGAGAATGAGAAGTTCTTC	CASSRQGLENEKFF
TRBV7-8	NA	TRBJ2-7	NA	TGTGCCAGCAGCTCCGGGACTTCACTCTACGAGCAGTACTTC	CASSSGTSLYEQYF
TRBV4-3	many	TRBJ2-1	TRBD2	TGCGCCAGCAGTACTCCCGGGACTAGCTTTTTCTTC	CASSTPGTSFFF
TRBV18	many	TRBJ1-2	NA	TGTGCCAGCTCACCCGACGGAACAAACTATGGCTACACCTTC	CASSPDGTNYGYTF
TRBV29-1	many	TRBJ2-2	NA	TGCAGCGTCGTAAGCGGGAACACCGGGGAGCTGTTTTTT	CSVVSGNTGELFF
TRBV20-1	many	TRBJ2-1	TRBD2	TGCAGTGCCCATACTAGCGGGTCCTACAATGAGCAGTTCTTC	CSAHTSGSYNEQFF
TRBV30	many	TRBJ2-7	TRBD1	TGTGCCTGGAGCCACAACAGGGGCCACGAGCAGTACTTC	CAWSHNRGHEQYF
TRBV19	NA	TRBJ1-3	NA	TGTGCCAGTAGTAGCGGGATTGCCTCTGGAAACACCATATATTTT	CASSSGIASGNTIYF
TRBV5-6	few	TRBJ1-5	NA	TGTGCCAGCAGCACTACAGGGTACAATCAGCCCCAGCATTTT	CASSTTGYNQPQHF
TRBV27	NA	TRBJ1-2	NA	TGTGCCAGCAGTGGACTTTCCACCTATGGCTACACCTTC	CASSGLSTYGYTF
TRBV7-9	NA	TRBJ2-2	NA	TGTGCCAGCAATATCTTCCCCTATTTGGCCGGGGAGCTGTTTTTT	CASNIFPYLAGELFF
TRBV5-4	few	TRBJ1-6	TRBD1	TGTGCCAGCAGCTCTATCGGCGGACAGGCGTATAATTCACCCCTCCACTTT	CASSSIGGQAYNSPLHF
TRBV20-1	many	TRBJ2-7	NA	TGCAGTGCTAGAGATTGGGAGCAGGATAACTACGAGCAGTACTTC	CSARDWEQDNYEQYF
TRBV7-2	many	TRBJ1-1	NA	TGTGCCAGCAGCTTATCAACCGGCCGGTGGGTGAACACTGAAGCTTTCTTT	CASSLSTGRWVNTEAFF
TRBV6-6	many	TRBJ2-3	NA	TGTGCCAGCAGTTACTTTTATGCTGGGAGTAGCACAGATACGCAGTATTTT	CASSYFYAGSSTDTQYF
TRBV7-9	few	TRBJ2-7	TRBD2	TGTGCCAGCAGCCACGGCCTAGCGGGCGCCTACGAGCAGTACTTC	CASSHGLAGAYEQYF
TRBV6-2/TRBV6-3	many	TRBJ1-1	NA	TGTGCCAGCAGTCTCACTATCACCTACACTGAAGCTTTCTTT	CASSLTITYTEAFF
TRBV12-3/TRBV12-4	few	TRBJ1-2	TRBD1	TGTGCCAGCAGTTTTGGGACAGGGGGCCATGGCTACACCTTC	CASSFGTGGHGYTF
TRBV10-3	NA	TRBJ1-1	NA	TGTGCCATCAGTAGGGACGGACTAGCGAACACTGAGGCTTTCTTT	CAISRDGLANTEAFF
TRBV27	many	TRBJ2-6	NA	TGTGCCAGCGCAGGGCCTGGGGCCAACGTCCTGACTTTC	CASAGPGANVLTF
TRBV4-1	many	TRBJ1-5	NA	TGCGCCAGCAGCCAGGGATCAAACCAGGGCAATCAGCCCCAGCATTTT	CASSQGSNQGNQPQHF
TRBV7-9	NA	TRBJ2-5	TRBD2	TGTGCCAGCAGCTTAAGCGGGAGCCGCCAAGAGACCCAGTACTTC	CASSLSGSRQETQYF